In its sample, the clone carrying this TCR beta chain was seen a few times. Profiling relied on immunoSEQ multiplex PCR, and the TCRdb table lists in-frame clones only, not all of them. This sample has over 70,000 clones; approximately 90% occur once, and the top ten carry 6.5% to 8.5%. Looked up from germline, CDR1 is SNHLY and CDR2 is FYNNEI. Trimming took 7 bases from V and 5 from J, leaving 14 bases between them. The CDR3 has 14 amino acids. This sample is drawn from a study of blood T cell repertoires in COVID-19. At the level of the study: PBMCs, B-cell-depleted T cells, or T cells were the source of the cDNA or gDNA that made up the material.

The rearrangement joins TRBV2 to TRBJ1-4; no firm D call. The clonotype comes from a woman at least 80 years old with acute or convalescent COVID-19. The sample consisted of peripheral blood. CDR3 nucleotides: TGTGCCAGCACGAAGCGGCGGGAGAATGAAAAACTGTTTTTT. Encoded protein: CASTKRRENEKLFF.